The 29 T cell receptor beta chains below all came from one sample that was sequenced in a study of blood T cells in healthy people across ages. The authors ran a second PCR of 7 to 11 cycles using a sample-barcoded 5' primer and a J-beta primer mix. Using its own MiXCR run on the 5' RACE reads, TCRdb lists one record per CDR3 protein. Among 500,000 to 650,000 distinct CDR3 sequences, 27% were seen once, and the ten largest hold about 3.9%. In addition, the sample was reused for a study of T cells of mothers and their children.

The sample was blood. Every receptor here comes from a boy aged 2 to 10 in good health.

This clonotype has only a few counts. The chain links TRBV2 to TRBJ2-5; 12 nucleotides align to TRBD2. The CDR3 has 14 residues. V dropped 4 bases and J dropped 5; count of bases not matched to a gene: 2. The germline CDR1 and CDR2 sequences are SNHLY and FYNNEI. The CDR3 bases are TGTGCCAGCAGTGGGACTAGCGGGGTTGAGACCCAGTACTTC. Its protein is CASSGTSGVETQYF.

This clonotype has only a few counts. Because the CDR3 is missing its conserved closing phenylalanine or tryptophan, this is likely a read error. Because the CDR3's place on the DNA is in doubt, the DNA is left out and the CDR3 is given as listed by TCRdb. The chain is built from TRBV28 and TRBJ2-7; TRBD2 was called by the table and not checked on the DNA. Including both end residues, the CDR3 is 12 amino acids long. CDR1 MDHEN and CDR2 SYDVKM come from the germline V gene. The CDR3 loop reads CASSSSGVPVVG.

The chain uses TRBV18 and TRBJ2-7; 11 bases line up with TRBD2. The germline V gene encodes CDR1 KGHSH and CDR2 LQKENI. This CDR3 is built from 17 residues. V dropped 6 bases and J dropped 7; count of bases not matched to a gene: 17. The CDR3 sequence: CASSPSGTSGRGMEQYF. The CDR3 nucleotides read TGTGCCAGCTCCCCCTCTGGGACTAGCGGTAGAGGCATGGAGCAGTACTTC.

This clonotype has ten or more counts. The chain joins TRBV7-2 to TRBJ2-7; 9 nucleotides line up with TRBD2. With V trimmed by 5 bases and J by 0 bases, 2 bases remained unmatched. Per the germline V gene, CDR1 is SGHTA and CDR2 is FQGNSA. The CDR3 runs to 14 residues. CDR3: CASSPSGASYEQYF. Here the CDR3 DNA reads TGTGCCAGCAGCCCTAGCGGGGCCTCCTACGAGCAGTACTTC.

A few counts support this clonotype. The CDR3: CASSLTPDREAQETQYF. DNA for the CDR3: TGTGCCAGCAGTTTAACGCCGGACAGGGAAGCCCAAGAGACCCAGTACTTC. The V gene is TRBV28, the J gene TRBJ2-5; 8 bases are shared with TRBD1. The V and J ends lost 2 bases and 1 base, in that order; junction bases with no gene match: 9. The CDR3 sequence is 17 residues long. From germline, CDR1 is MDHEN and CDR2 SYDVKM.

This chain joins TRBV12-3 or TRBV12-4 and TRBJ2-3, with D maybe TRBD2 (5 bases). The V and J ends lost 6 bases and 1 base respectively, with 14 bases between them. This CDR3 has 15 residues. The CDR3 nucleotides read TGTGCCAGCAGAGGTTTCGAGGGAGGCACAGATACGCAGTATTTT. Translating gives CASRGFEGGTDTQYF.

The rearrangement links TRBV30 to TRBJ1-3; possible D gene TRBD1, 5 bases. The CDR3 length is 13 residues. V was trimmed by 2 bases and J by 3 bases, leaving 8 bases between them. CDR1 is GTSNPN, CDR2 SVGIG, per germline (reference sequence). In DNA form, the CDR3 reads TGTGCCTGGAGTTTGGGGGTTGGAAACACCATATATTTT. Translation gives CAWSLGVGNTIYF.

This chain joins TRBV12-3 or TRBV12-4 and TRBJ1-3; D ambiguous. The CDR3 is made up of 13 amino acids. Trimming stripped 6 bases from V and 0 bases from J, with 6 bases between. The CDR3 sequence: CASRHSSGNTIYF. The CDR3 DNA sequence: TGTGCCAGCAGGCATAGCTCTGGAAACACCATATATTTT.

V is TRBV9 and J is TRBJ2-7, with D unclear. The V end was cut by 0 bases, the J end by 0 bases, with 7 bases between. In germline, CDR1 is SGDLS, CDR2 YYNGEE. The CDR3 contains 14 residues. In DNA, the CDR3 is TGTGCCAGCAGCGTAGAGGCGCGCTCCTACGAGCAGTACTTC. This codes for CASSVEARSYEQYF.

This rearrangement joins TRBV4-1 to TRBJ1-2; D gene uncertain. CDR3 length: 15 residues. Trimming pared 4 bases from V and 7 bases from J, leaving 19 bases between. CDR1 MGHRA and CDR2 YSYEKL come from the germline V gene. The DNA of the CDR3 is TGCGCCAGCAGCCCCCGGAGGGCAGTTAATTTTGGCTACACCTTC. Translation: CASSPRRAVNFGYTF.

The J gene is TRBJ2-7, the V gene TRBV5-1; 7 bases line up with TRBD1. Germline V lookup: CDR1 SGHRS, CDR2 YFSETQ. The J segment lost 0 bases and the V segment lost 4 bases, leaving 10 bases of the junction unmatched. The CDR3 has 16 amino acids. Here the CDR3 DNA reads TGCGCCAGCAGCCCCCGGGACAGTGTAGACTCCTACGAGCAGTACTTC. It specifies CASSPRDSVDSYEQYF. The entire variable domain, with the rest obtained from reference TRBV5-1 and TRBJ2-7, is as follows: KAGVTQTPRYLIKTRGQQVTLSCSPISGHRSVSWYQQTPGQGLQFLFEYFSETQRNKGNFPGRFSGRQFSNSRSEMNVSTLELGDSALYLCASSPRDSVDSYEQYFGPGTRLTVT.

The V and J genes are TRBV6-6 and TRBJ1-5; no firm D call. V was shortened by 6 bases and J by 6 bases, with 12 bases between the two germline ends. This CDR3 has 13 residues. The germline gives CDR1 MNHNY, CDR2 SVGAGI (reference sequence). CDR3 sequence (DNA): TGTGCCAGCAGCCGGGAGGCGCGTCAGCCCCAGCATTTT. Translation: CASSREARQPQHF.

This clonotype was found a few times. The chain has TRBV7-9 and TRBJ2-7; 8 bases align to TRBD2. Germline CDR1 and CDR2: SEHNR and FQNEAQ (reference sequence). The CDR3 runs 14 residues. Germline trimming cut 5 bases from V and 2 bases from J; bases unmatched to any gene: 5. This chain's CDR3 is CASSLTSGTYEQYF. The CDR3 region has the DNA TGTGCCAGCAGCCTTACTAGCGGTACCTACGAGCAGTACTTC.

This clonotype was detected only a few times. V usage is TRBV28 and J usage is TRBJ2-5; TRBD2 matches at 8 bases. With 1 base clipped from V and 7 bases from J, the junction kept 5 bases outside the gene matches. Germline V gene sequence: CDR1 MDHEN, CDR2 SYDVKM. This CDR3 contains 14 residues. The CDR3 DNA follows: TGTGCCAGCAGTTTATTGACTAGCGAGGCGACCCAGTACTTC. It specifies CASSLLTSEATQYF. The variable domain in full, completed from reference TRBV28 and TRBJ2-5, reads DVKVTQSSRYLVKRTGEKVFLECVQDMDHENMFWYRQDPGLGLRLIYFSYDVKMKEKGDIPEGYSVSREKKERFSLILESASTNQTSMYLCASSLLTSEATQYFGPGTRLLVL.

The V and J genes are TRBV30 and TRBJ2-7, with D possibly TRBD2 on 5 matching bases. Trimming took 0 bases from V and 6 from J, leaving 15 bases between them. The germline V gene encodes CDR1 GTSNPN and CDR2 SVGIG (reference sequence). The CDR3 is 14 residues long. The CDR3 DNA reads as TGTGCCTGGAGTGTTGACGGGGTGTCAAGCGAGCAGTACTTC. Translating gives CAWSVDGVSSEQYF.

The V and J genes are TRBV25-1 and TRBJ2-2; D unclear. Looked up from germline, CDR1 is MGHDK and CDR2 is SYGVNS. The V end was cut by 2 bases, the J end by 1 base, with 8 bases between. The CDR3 length is 15 residues. CDR3 bases: TGTGCCAGCAGTGAACCCCGCGTGAACACCGGGGAGCTGTTTTTT. Translation: CASSEPRVNTGELFF.

This clonotype was detected many times. V and J are TRBV7-3 and TRBJ2-3; D not resolved. The CDR3 is made up of 15 amino acids. Trimming cost V 1 base and J 1 base, with 9 bases left between them. Germline loops: CDR1 SGHTA, CDR2 FQGTGA. In nucleotides, the CDR3 is TGTGCCAGCAGCTTAAACTCGGTCGGCACAGATACGCAGTATTTT. Translating gives CASSLNSVGTDTQYF.

V and J are TRBV10-3 and TRBJ1-1; 9 bases agree with TRBD1. From germline, CDR1 is ENHRY and CDR2 SYGVKD. The CDR3 is 15 residues long. V shed 4 bases, J shed 1 base, and the junction held 4 bases outside the gene matches. The CDR3 region has the DNA TGTGCCATCAGTGGCGGACAGGGGAGGAACACTGAAGCTTTCTTT. Protein sequence: CAISGGQGRNTEAFF.

This clonotype occurred a few times. V usage is TRBV7-6 and J usage is TRBJ2-3; unclear D gene. Germline V gene sequence: CDR1 SGHVS, CDR2 FNYEAQ. With 6 bases removed from V and 4 bases from J, the gap between germline ends came to 11 bases. This CDR3 has 13 residues. Here the CDR3 reads CASSPHGADTQYF. CDR3 coding DNA: TGTGCCAGCAGTCCCCATGGGGCAGATACGCAGTATTTT. Full variable domain (missing parts from reference TRBV7-6 and TRBJ2-3): GAGVSQSPRYKVTKRGQDVALRCDPISGHVSLYWYRQALGQGPEFLTYFNYEAQQDKSGLPNDRFSAERPEGSISTLTIQRTEQRDSAMYRCASSPHGADTQYFGPGTRLTVL.

This chain links TRBV4-1 with TRBJ1-2, with 7 bases aligning to TRBD1. Losses at the gene ends were 1 base for V and 8 bases for J; bases not matched to a gene: 4. This CDR3 region has 13 residues. Germline V gives CDR1 MGHRA, CDR2 YSYEKL. Written as DNA, the CDR3 is TGCGCCAGCAGCCAAGTCCAGGGGGACGGCTACACCTTC. This gives the protein CASSQVQGDGYTF.

This chain connects TRBV7-9 to TRBJ2-3; no clear D. The CDR3 consists of 14 residues. Deletions cut 5 bases from V and 0 bases from J, with 9 bases between. Germline CDR1 reads SEHNR; CDR2 reads FQNEAQ (reference sequence). The CDR3 DNA is TGTGCCAGCAGCCCATCCACTAGCACAGATACGCAGTATTTT. Translation: CASSPSTSTDTQYF.

This clonotype has more than one count but fewer than ten. The J gene is TRBJ2-5, the V gene TRBV24-1; 9 bases align to TRBD1. The assigned J gene may be wrong: the sequence end matches TRBJ2-1 better. CDR3 length: 14 residues. Germline CDR1 and CDR2: KGHDR and SFDVKD. CDR3 DNA: TGTGCCACCGGCCGGGACAGGGCGTGCAATGAGCAGTTCTTC. Its protein product is CATGRDRACNEQFF.

This clonotype has only a few counts. One end of the junction is discordant with germline, which a read error may explain. The rearrangement uses TRBV14 and TRBJ2-7; D gene uncertain. Germline-derived CDR1 and CDR2 are SGHDN and FVKESK. The CDR3 extends over 17 amino acids. Here the CDR3 reads CAGSQGVWETNSYEQYF. The DNA of the CDR3 is TGTGCCGGCAGCCAAGGCGTCTGGGAAACAAACTCCTACGAGCAGTACTTC.

The CDR3 reads CASSLEADSSYEQYF. DNA of the CDR3: TGTGCCAGCAGCTTAGAAGCGGATAGCTCCTACGAGCAGTACTTC. The chain combines TRBV7-6 with TRBJ2-7, with D perhaps matching TRBD2 (5 bases). Looked up from germline, CDR1 is SGHVS and CDR2 is FNYEAQ. V gave up 1 base and J gave up 0 bases, with 10 bases separating them. This CDR3 contains 15 residues. Full variable domain (rest looked up from reference TRBV7-6 and TRBJ2-7): GAGVSQSPRYKVTKRGQDVALRCDPISGHVSLYWYRQALGQGPEFLTYFNYEAQQDKSGLPNDRFSAERPEGSISTLTIQRTEQRDSAMYRCASSLEADSSYEQYFGPGTRLTVT.

The chain joins TRBV30 to TRBJ2-4; D gene ambiguous. CDR1 is GTSNPN and CDR2 is SVGIG in the germline V gene (reference sequence). This CDR3 has 14 amino acids. V lost 0 bases to trimming and J lost 2 bases, with 8 bases between them. The CDR3 protein is CAWSVGISKNIQYF. The CDR3 DNA follows: TGTGCCTGGAGTGTGGGAATTTCCAAAAACATTCAGTACTTC.

This clonotype appeared a few times. This sequence joins TRBV12-3 or TRBV12-4 and TRBJ2-4, with 9 bases that match TRBD2. The CDR3 sequence is 21 residues long. The trim removed 4 bases at V and 0 bases at J, leaving 19 bases unmatched. This chain's CDR3 is CASSSPGHLVLAGLAKNIQYF. The DNA for the CDR3 is TGTGCCAGCAGTTCCCCCGGACATCTCGTACTAGCGGGCCTAGCCAAAAACATTCAGTACTTC.

V usage is TRBV11-1 and J usage is TRBJ2-7; 7 positions agree with TRBD2. The ends lost 4 bases at V and 6 bases at J; junction bases unmatched: 18. The CDR3 has 17 amino acids. CDR1 and CDR2 (germline): SGHAT, FQDESV (reference sequence). CDR3 nucleotides: TGTGCCAGCAGCTCAGCCCGTGCGGGACTATCATACCGCGAGCAGTACTTC. Translated, it gives CASSSARAGLSYREQYF. The full variable domain, its missing parts supplied by reference TRBV11-1 and TRBJ2-7, is EAEVAQSPRYKITEKSQAVAFWCDPISGHATLYWYRQILGQGPELLVQFQDESVVDDSQLPKDRFSAERLKGVDSTLKIQPAELGDSAMYLCASSSARAGLSYREQYFGPGTRLTVT.

The gene calls are TRBV30 and TRBJ1-4; D is perhaps TRBD1 (6 bases). The CDR3 contains 13 residues. Trimming cost V 1 base and J 7 bases, with 10 bases left between them. Looked up from germline, CDR1 is GTSNPN and CDR2 is SVGIG (reference sequence). The CDR3 DNA reads as TGTGCCTGGAGTGCGGGGACATCTGAAAAACTGTTTTTT. This encodes CAWSAGTSEKLFF.

This sequence joins TRBV7-9 and TRBJ1-1; a weak D match, TRBD1 (6 bases). This CDR3 is 15 amino acids long. From germline, CDR1 is SEHNR and CDR2 FQNEAQ (reference sequence). V lost 6 bases, J lost 4 bases, and 18 bases lay in between. The CDR3: CASSLQSRGSTEAFF. The CDR3 DNA reads as TGTGCCAGCAGTTTACAGAGTAGGGGGAGCACTGAAGCTTTCTTT.